The clone carrying this T cell receptor beta chain was recorded only once. Its antigen remains unidentified. This sample stems from a study of shared clonotypes between healthy human individuals. Study findings and constraints: With few donors, the genetic and exposure-history diversity represented was limited. Estimated richness was generally greater in naive than memory subsets.

Method: immunoSEQ multiplex PCR; TCRdb's copy keeps in-frame clones and lacks some. Altogether around 1.9 million clones are present, approximately 92% being singletons, with the ten largest covering approximately 1.6%. The germline CDR1 and CDR2 sequences are SGDLS and YYNGEE. Between the trimmed V and J ends, which lost 0 bases and 3 bases, there was a span of 17 bases. The CDR3 loop spans 17 amino acids. CD45RO-negative CD8 cells positively selected for CCR7 made up the naive population, which excluded terminally differentiated effector memory CD45RA+ cells. Among the donors, all were Caucasian adults who lived in Nashville, Tennessee.

The chain couples TRBV9 to TRBJ2-3, with D possibly TRBD2 on 6 matching bases. The clonotype originates from a man younger than 35 in good health. Some clones in this sample may be carry-over from other donors' samples. Sequencing input: naive CD8+ T cells from PBMCs. CDR3 protein: CASSVGFGTQGTDTQYF. The CDR3 DNA reads as TGTGCCAGCAGCGTAGGTTTTGGGACTCAAGGGACAGATACGCAGTATTTT.